These 29 T cell receptor beta chains came from one sample sequenced in a study of blood T cell repertoires in COVID-19. Using immunoSEQ multiplex PCR, the repertoire was profiled, and TCRdb retains in-frame clones only, with some absent. The repertoire holds fewer than 300,000 clones, with about 89% as singletons. Input material: peripheral blood. The receptors derive from a woman between 25 and 40 years old with COVID-19, enrolled during active disease.

The CDR3 DNA reads TGTGCCATCAGTGGAGGAATAGCGAGCTCCTACAATGAGCAGTTCTTC. It is translated as CAISGGIASSYNEQFF. The gene calls are TRBV10-3 and TRBJ2-1, with D possibly being TRBD2 (5 bases). Trimming took 4 bases from V and 0 from J, leaving 13 bases between them. From germline, CDR1 is ENHRY and CDR2 SYGVKD. The CDR3 spans 16 residues.

The chain uses TRBV15 and TRBJ2-5, with 9 bases fitting TRBD1. The CDR3 extends over 16 amino acids. V dropped 0 bases and J dropped 2; count of bases not matched to a gene: 4. The germline V gene encodes CDR1 LNHNV and CDR2 YYDKDF (reference sequence). The CDR3 reads CATSRDFGQGQETQYF. The CDR3 nucleotides read TGTGCCACCAGCAGAGATTTCGGACAGGGGCAAGAGACCCAGTACTTC.

For this clone: Other DNA sequences of this sample code for an identical CDR3. The V and J genes are TRBV29-1 and TRBJ1-1; 7 bases align to TRBD1. The CDR3 consists of 12 residues. V lost 3 bases and J lost 8; bases outside the gene matches: 6. The germline V gene encodes CDR1 SQVTM and CDR2 ANQGSEA. This CDR3 is CSVDRGKTEAFF. Here the CDR3 DNA reads TGCAGCGTTGACAGGGGGAAAACGGAAGCTTTCTTT.

The chain employs TRBV7-8 and TRBJ2-1, with 14 bases aligning to TRBD2. J lost 1 base, V lost 0 bases, and 5 bases had no gene match. CDR3 length equals 19 residues. The germline V gene encodes CDR1 SGHVS and CDR2 FQNEAQ. The CDR3 is CASSLAGTSGSKSYNEQFF. The DNA for the CDR3 is TGTGCCAGCAGCTTAGCTGGGACTAGCGGGAGTAAGTCCTACAATGAGCAGTTCTTC.

The rearrangement joins TRBV29-1 to TRBJ2-5; no definite D call. Germline V lookup: CDR1 SQVTM, CDR2 ANQGSEA. The V and J ends lost 4 bases and 5 bases respectively, with 14 bases between them. The CDR3 covers 13 residues. This CDR3 reads CSVGSVLRETQYF. As DNA, the CDR3 is TGCAGCGTTGGCTCGGTTCTACGGGAGACCCAGTACTTC. Full variable domain (rest looked up from reference TRBV29-1 and TRBJ2-5): SAVISQKPSRDICQRGTSLTIQCQVDSQVTMMFWYRQQPGQSLTLIATANQGSEATYESGFVIDKFPISRPNLTFSTLTVSNMSPEDSSIYLCSVGSVLRETQYFGPGTRLLVL.

In DNA form, the CDR3 reads TGTGCCAGCAGCTCAAGCCTGACTAGGAAAGAGACCCAGTACTTC. It translates to CASSSSLTRKETQYF. This chain uses TRBV11-2 with TRBJ2-5; perhaps TRBD2 as D (6 bases). Germline CDR1 reads SGHAT; CDR2 reads FQNNGV. Trimming left V 4 bases short and J 3 bases short, with 15 bases between. The CDR3 covers 15 residues.

This rearrangement joins TRBV6-1 to TRBJ1-5; D unclear. The V and J ends lost 2 bases and 0 bases respectively, with 14 bases between them. CDR3 length: 17 amino acids. The germline gives CDR1 MNHNS, CDR2 SASEGT. The CDR3 here is CASSELGSGYSNQPQHF. In DNA form, the CDR3 reads TGTGCCAGCAGTGAACTGGGCAGCGGTTATAGCAATCAGCCCCAGCATTTT.

This rearrangement joins TRBV6-5 to TRBJ1-2, with D hard to call. V was shortened by 6 bases and J by 8 bases, with 13 bases between the two germline ends. CDR3 length: 12 amino acids. The germline gives CDR1 MNHEY, CDR2 SVGAGI. This CDR3 is CASSPGARGYTF. The CDR3 DNA follows: TGTGCCAGCAGCCCGGGTGCACGGGGCTACACCTTC.

The chain links TRBV27 to TRBJ1-6; 10 nucleotides match TRBD1. The ends lost 7 bases at V and 9 bases at J; junction bases unmatched: 6. CDR3 length: 14 amino acids. The germline gives CDR1 MNHEY, CDR2 SMNVEV (reference sequence). The CDR3 here is CASTWDRGSSPLHF. CDR3 nucleotides: TGTGCCAGCACCTGGGACAGGGGTAGTTCACCCCTCCACTTT.

The chain is built from TRBV5-1 and TRBJ1-2, with 7 bases identical to TRBD1. CDR1 is SGHRS and CDR2 is YFSETQ in the germline V gene. The CDR3 covers 16 residues. Losses at the gene ends were 1 base for V and 3 bases for J; bases not matched to a gene: 9. The CDR3 loop reads CASSLSRQGSDYGYTF. In nucleotides, the CDR3 is TGCGCCAGCAGCTTGTCCCGACAGGGAAGTGACTATGGCTACACCTTC.

The V and J genes are TRBV29-1 and TRBJ2-1; possible D gene TRBD1, 5 bases. The CDR3 is made up of 13 amino acids. CDR1 is SQVTM and CDR2 is ANQGSEA in the germline V gene. V was cut by 7 bases and J by 9 bases, with 19 bases left in between. The CDR3 protein is CSARGQGDGEQFF. CDR3 in DNA: TGCAGCGCCCGCGGTCAGGGTGACGGTGAGCAGTTCTTC.

This sequence joins TRBV27 and TRBJ1-6; 7 bases match TRBD1. This CDR3 has 14 residues. CDR1 is MNHEY and CDR2 is SMNVEV in the germline V gene (reference sequence). With V trimmed by 7 bases and J by 6 bases, 6 bases remained unmatched. In DNA, the CDR3 is TGTGCCAGCACGATCGGGACAGCTAATTCACCCCTCCACTTT. This encodes CASTIGTANSPLHF.

The rearrangement links TRBV5-6 to TRBJ1-1; maybe TRBD1 (5 bases). The CDR3 covers 15 residues. Germline assignment: CDR1 SGHDT and CDR2 YYEEEE. V gave up 4 bases and J gave up 0 bases, with 13 bases separating them. CDR3 DNA sequence: TGTGCCAGCAGCCCTCGTGGCAGGGTGAACACTGAAGCTTTCTTT. Residues: CASSPRGRVNTEAFF.

This chain joins TRBV5-3 and TRBJ2-5, with 8 bases that match TRBD1. TRBV5-3 has ORF status, its function being uncertain. The CDR3 contains 16 residues. With V trimmed by 4 bases and J by 0 bases, 8 bases remained unmatched. CDR3 nucleotide sequence: TGTGCCAGAAGCCCCCCGGGACAGGAGTACCAAGAGACCCAGTACTTC. Encoded protein: CARSPPGQEYQETQYF.

This chain joins TRBV15 and TRBJ2-1; the match to TRBD2 covers 11 bases. The V gene end was trimmed by 8 bases and the J gene end by 5 bases; junction bases not matched to a gene: 14. CDR1 and CDR2 from the germline V gene are LNHNV and YYDKDF (reference sequence). The CDR3 loop spans 17 amino acids. CDR3 coding DNA: TGTGCCACCGCCAGGGGGGGACTAGCGGACCGAGACAATGAGCAGTTCTTC. It codes for CATARGGLADRDNEQFF.

The gene calls are TRBV30 and TRBJ1-2, with TRBD1 as a possible D gene (5 bases). The CDR3 length is 15 residues. V lost 5 bases and J 0 bases, leaving 16 bases between the germline ends. Germline values: CDR1 GTSNPN, CDR2 SVGIG (reference sequence). This CDR3 is CAWDRGAGSNYGYTF. In DNA form, the CDR3 reads TGTGCCTGGGACCGTGGGGCAGGGTCTAACTATGGCTACACCTTC.

The chain carries TRBV11-3 and TRBJ2-1; 7 bases are a match to TRBD1. Germline V gene data show CDR1 as SGHNT and CDR2 as YENEEA. The junction had 7 bases not matched to a gene; V was cut back by 4 bases and J by 4 bases. The CDR3 spans 15 residues. CDR3 DNA: TGTGCCAGCAGCTACGCCGGGACAGAGTACAATGAGCAGTTCTTC. This translates into CASSYAGTEYNEQFF.

V usage is TRBV10-3 and J usage is TRBJ1-1; 12 bases fit TRBD1. The CDR3 length is 16 residues. After removal of 4 bases from V and 4 bases from J, the junction contained 7 bases not matched to a gene. Germline V gives CDR1 ENHRY, CDR2 SYGVKD. The CDR3 reads CAISGGQGARGTEAFF. The CDR3 bases are TGTGCCATCAGTGGGGGACAGGGGGCTAGGGGCACTGAAGCTTTCTTT.

This rearrangement joins TRBV7-3 to TRBJ2-5; possible D gene TRBD2, 6 bases. The CDR3 loop spans 15 amino acids. V was pared by 2 bases and J by 0 bases, with 10 bases between. CDR1 and CDR2 (germline): SGHTA, FQGTGA. In nucleotides, the CDR3 is TGTGCCAGCAGCTTACTAGGGGACTACCAAGAGACCCAGTACTTC. This encodes CASSLLGDYQETQYF.

The chain uses TRBV7-2 and TRBJ1-1, with 8 bases aligning to TRBD1. The CDR3 has 14 amino acids. CDR1 SGHTA and CDR2 FQGNSA come from the germline V gene. With V trimmed by 4 bases and J by 4 bases, 5 bases remained unmatched. For the CDR3, the DNA is TGTGCCAGCAGCTCCAGGGGGCAGAGCACTGAAGCTTTCTTT. Translated, it gives CASSSRGQSTEAFF.

The chain couples TRBV30 to TRBJ1-6; D is perhaps TRBD1 (6 bases). The CDR3 length is 17 residues. Between the trimmed V and J ends, which lost 0 bases and 10 bases, there was a span of 22 bases. Germline V gene lookup returns CDR1 GTSNPN and CDR2 SVGIG (reference sequence). CDR3 loop: CAWSVLPPGQGPSPLHF. The CDR3 coding sequence is TGTGCCTGGAGTGTACTCCCCCCCGGGCAGGGGCCCTCACCCCTCCACTTT.

The V and J genes are TRBV6-6 and TRBJ2-1; TRBD2 is a possible D gene (5 bases). CDR3 length equals 15 residues. Germline CDR1 reads MNHNY; CDR2 reads SVGAGI (reference sequence). The V end lost 0 bases, the J end lost 8 bases, and 14 bases lay between the germline ends. The CDR3 nucleotides read TGTGCCAGCAGTTACTCGGACTCCCTAGCTGATGAGCAGTTCTTC. Translated, it gives CASSYSDSLADEQFF.

V gene TRBV14 combines with J gene TRBJ1-1, with D possibly matching TRBD1 (5 bases). The ends were cut back, 2 bases at V and 7 bases at J, with 8 bases in the middle. Germline loops: CDR1 SGHDN, CDR2 FVKESK. CDR3 length: 12 residues. The chain's CDR3 is CASSQQGFEAFF. The CDR3 DNA follows: TGTGCCAGCAGCCAACAGGGTTTTGAAGCTTTCTTT.

The rearrangement links TRBV18 to TRBJ2-7; 14 nucleotides line up with TRBD2. V gave up 2 bases and J gave up 6 bases; unmatched junction bases: 6. Germline V lookup: CDR1 KGHSH, CDR2 LQKENI. CDR3 length: 16 residues. CDR3 sequence reads: CASSPMGLAGAPEQYF. The CDR3 nucleotides are TGTGCCAGCTCACCAATGGGACTAGCGGGAGCTCCCGAGCAGTACTTC.

V is TRBV27 and J is TRBJ1-5; TRBD1 matches 8 bases. From germline, CDR1 is MNHEY and CDR2 SMNVEV (reference sequence). The length of the CDR3 is 14 residues. V lost 3 bases and J lost 5; bases outside the gene matches: 3. As DNA, the CDR3 is TGTGCCAGCAGTTTTTCAGGGGGCGATCAGCCCCAGCATTTT. Protein sequence: CASSFSGGDQPQHF.

The V call is TRBV3-1 (or the pseudogene TRBV3-2), the J call TRBJ1-1; D ambiguous. V lost 1 base and J 3 bases, leaving 6 bases between the germline ends. Germline V CDR1 and CDR2: LGHDT, YNNKEL (reference sequence). The CDR3 totals 13 residues. As DNA, the CDR3 is TGTGCCAGCAGCCAAGGGGGAGACACTGAAGCTTTCTTT. Its protein is CASSQGGDTEAFF.

This sequence joins TRBV30 and TRBJ1-2; unclear D gene. The CDR3 spans 13 residues. In germline, CDR1 is GTSNPN, CDR2 SVGIG (reference sequence). V was clipped by 2 bases and J by 6 bases, with 13 bases between them. CDR3 DNA: TGTGCCTGGAGTAGCAGGTTCACGGATGGCTACACCTTC. This codes for CAWSSRFTDGYTF.

The table lists this clone with a count of one. The chain is built from TRBV7-2 and TRBJ1-4, with D possibly TRBD1 on 5 matching bases. V lost 5 bases, J lost 6 bases, and 16 bases lay in between. This CDR3 is 15 amino acids long. In germline, CDR1 is SGHTA, CDR2 FQGNSA. The CDR3: CASSIQGSVDEKLFF. CDR3 nucleotide sequence: TGTGCCAGCAGCATCCAGGGAAGCGTGGATGAAAAACTGTTTTTT.

V and J are TRBV11-2 and TRBJ2-2; D perhaps matches TRBD2 (6 bases). Trimming cost V 3 bases and J 6 bases, with 14 bases left between them. The germline V gene encodes CDR1 SGHAT and CDR2 FQNNGV. The CDR3 has 15 residues. The chain's CDR3 is CASSLDYGSSGELFF. The CDR3 DNA sequence: TGTGCCAGCAGCTTGGATTACGGGAGCTCCGGGGAGCTGTTTTTT.